What follows is one T cell receptor (beta chain) and its context. Its antigen remains unknown. The source of the sample is a study of CXCR3-negative and CXCR3-positive naive CD8 T cells. Overall study results and limits: More hydrophobic TRB CDR3s occurred in CXCR3-positive than in CXCR3-negative naive cells. In both naive subsets diversity was comparably high, whereas memory CD8+ cells showed much lower diversity. Naive subsets displayed similar surface CD5, and TCR strength was inferred from TRB CDR3 properties.

UMI labels and 5' RACE were used to prepare the TRB cDNA libraries. No DNA is given; TCRdb re-called the 5' RACE reads and lists each CDR3 protein once. The sample holds some 140,000 distinct CDR3 sequences. Phenotypically, naive CD8+ T cells corresponded to CD45RO-CCR7+CD27+CD95-. The CDR3 totals 15 residues. Germline V gene lookup returns CDR1 SGHDN and CDR2 FVKESK. The source of this sequence is a human donor in good health. Some clones in this sample may be carry-over from other donors' samples. Sequenced input: naive CXCR3+ CD8+ T cells from blood. This sample's subset: CD45RO-CCR7+CD27+CD95- naive CD8+ T cells expressing CXCR3 (TNR3+). The chain carries TRBV14 and TRBJ1-4; TCRdb's D call, TRBD1, is unchecked because there is no DNA. The CDR3 is CASSEDRGLEEKLFF.